This T cell receptor beta chain is drawn from a study of vaccination and CD4 T cells after COVID-19. Regarding the study as a whole: Convalescent patients had a median about 90% of reactive clones appearing only post-vaccination.

V was trimmed by 2 bases and J by 10 bases, leaving 9 bases between them. CDR1 LNHDA and CDR2 SQIVND come from the germline V gene (reference sequence). The CDR3 runs 13 residues. Worth noting for this clonotype: The antigen remains undetermined.

TCRdb re-called the PCR reads through MiXCR, storing one row per CDR3 protein. The sample includes 15,000 to 16,000 distinct CDR3 sequences, 66% of them seen just once. The chain has TRBV19 and TRBJ1-6; D is unresolved. This TCR came from a human donor who had recovered from COVID-19. Source: CD4+ T cells from blood, taken after SARS-CoV-2 vaccination. In DNA form, the CDR3 reads TGTGCCAGTAGTATAAGGGCGAGCTCACCCCTCCACTTT. It codes for CASSIRASSPLHF.